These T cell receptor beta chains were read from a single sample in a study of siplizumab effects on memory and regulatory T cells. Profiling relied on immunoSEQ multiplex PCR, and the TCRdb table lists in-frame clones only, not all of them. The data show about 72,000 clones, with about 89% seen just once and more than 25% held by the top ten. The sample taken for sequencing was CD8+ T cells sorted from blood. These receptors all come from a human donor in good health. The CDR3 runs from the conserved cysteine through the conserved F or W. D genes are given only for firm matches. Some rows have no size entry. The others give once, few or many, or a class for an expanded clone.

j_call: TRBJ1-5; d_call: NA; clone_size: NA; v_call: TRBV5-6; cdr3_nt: TGTGCCAGCAGCTTGGCACAGGGTCGTCAGCCCCAGCATTTT; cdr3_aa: CASSLAQGRQPQHF
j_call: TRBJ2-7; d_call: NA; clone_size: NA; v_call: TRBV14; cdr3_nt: TGTGCCACGGCAGAGGGGCACGAGCAGTACTTC; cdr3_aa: CATAEGHEQYF
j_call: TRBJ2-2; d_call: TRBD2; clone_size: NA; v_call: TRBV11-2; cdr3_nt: TGTGCCAGCAGCGTTGGACTAGCGGGGAAGGTACACACCGGGGAGCTGTTTTTT; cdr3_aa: CASSVGLAGKVHTGELFF
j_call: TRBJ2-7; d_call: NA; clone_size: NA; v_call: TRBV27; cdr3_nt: TGTGCCAGCAGCTCTAGCTCCTACGAGCAGTACTTC; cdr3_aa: CASSSSSYEQYF
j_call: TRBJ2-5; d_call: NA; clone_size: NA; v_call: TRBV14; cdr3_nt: TGTGCCAGCAGCCCTCGGGAGTACGGGGGGACCCAGTACTTC; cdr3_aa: CASSPREYGGTQYF
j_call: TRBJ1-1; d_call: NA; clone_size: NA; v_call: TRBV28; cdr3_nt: TGTGCCAGCAGTTTTCGGGGGATGCGGACTGAAGCTTTCTTT; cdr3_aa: CASSFRGMRTEAFF
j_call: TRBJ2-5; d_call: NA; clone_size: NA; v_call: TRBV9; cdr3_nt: TGTGCCAGCAGCGTCCTTTCGGGAGAGACCCAGTACTTC; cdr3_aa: CASSVLSGETQYF
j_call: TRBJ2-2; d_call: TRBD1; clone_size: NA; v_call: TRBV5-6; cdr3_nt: TGTGCCAGCAGCTCCGGACAGGGGCGACCGAACACCGGGGAGCTGTTTTTT; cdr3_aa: CASSSGQGRPNTGELFF
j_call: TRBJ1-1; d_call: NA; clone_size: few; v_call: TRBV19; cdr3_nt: TGTGCCAGTAGTATGGACAGTCTTTCCTTTGAAGCTTTCTTT; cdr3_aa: CASSMDSLSFEAFF
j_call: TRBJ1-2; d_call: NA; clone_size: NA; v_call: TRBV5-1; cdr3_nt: TGCGCCAGCAGCTTGGCCGAACCTATCTATGGCTACACCTTC; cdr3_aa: CASSLAEPIYGYTF
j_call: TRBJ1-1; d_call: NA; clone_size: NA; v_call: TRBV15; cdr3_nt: TGTGCCACCAGCACGACAGTGAAGAACACTGAAGCTTTCTTT; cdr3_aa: CATSTTVKNTEAFF
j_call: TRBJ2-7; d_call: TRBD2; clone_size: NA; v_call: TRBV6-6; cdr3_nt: TGTGCCAGCAGTTACTCTCGCGGGGGGTTCGACGAGCAGTACTTC; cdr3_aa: CASSYSRGGFDEQYF
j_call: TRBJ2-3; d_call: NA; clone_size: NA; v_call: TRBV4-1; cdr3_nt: TGCGCCAGCAGCCCGCGCGTTACCCTTGACGATACGCAGTATTTT; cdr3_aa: CASSPRVTLDDTQYF
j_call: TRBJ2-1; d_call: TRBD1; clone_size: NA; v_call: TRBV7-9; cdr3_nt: TGTGCCAGCAGCTTGGACAGGGGGTACAATGAGCAGTTCTTC; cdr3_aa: CASSLDRGYNEQFF
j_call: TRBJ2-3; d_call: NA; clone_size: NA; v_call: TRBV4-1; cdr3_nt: TGCGCCAGCAGCCAAGCTAGGGGGACAGATACGCAGTATTTT; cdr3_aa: CASSQARGTDTQYF
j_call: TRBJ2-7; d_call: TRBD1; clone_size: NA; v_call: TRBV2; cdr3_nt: TGTGCCAGCATAGGGACAGGTATAACCTACGAGCAGTACTTC; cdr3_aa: CASIGTGITYEQYF
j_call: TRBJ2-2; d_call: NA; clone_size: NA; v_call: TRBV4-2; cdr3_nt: TGTGCCAGCAGAGTGGGGGGGAACACCGGGGAGCTGTTTTTT; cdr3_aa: CASRVGGNTGELFF
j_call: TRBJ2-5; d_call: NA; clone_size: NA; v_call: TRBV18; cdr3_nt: TGTGCCAGCTCACCACCGTGGGGGCAAGAGACCCAGTACTTC; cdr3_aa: CASSPPWGQETQYF
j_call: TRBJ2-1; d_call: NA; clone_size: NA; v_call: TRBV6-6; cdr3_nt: TGTGCCAGCAGTTACTTACATGGCGCAGGTAATGAGCAGTTCTTC; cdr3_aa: CASSYLHGAGNEQFF
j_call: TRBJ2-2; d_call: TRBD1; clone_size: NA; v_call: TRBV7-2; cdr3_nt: TGTGCCAGCAGCTTATACAGGGGGATTTACACCGGGGAGCTGTTTTTT; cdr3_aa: CASSLYRGIYTGELFF
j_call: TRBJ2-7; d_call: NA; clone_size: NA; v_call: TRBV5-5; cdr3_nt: TGTGCCAGCAGCTTGGCCGGCAGGGGGGTAACCTACGAGCAGTACTTC; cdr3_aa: CASSLAGRGVTYEQYF
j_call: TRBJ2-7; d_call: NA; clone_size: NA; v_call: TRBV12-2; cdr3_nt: TGTGCAAGTCGCTATCCACCCCAGGCGGGAGGTGACTACGAGCAGTACTTC; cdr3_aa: CASRYPPQAGGDYEQYF
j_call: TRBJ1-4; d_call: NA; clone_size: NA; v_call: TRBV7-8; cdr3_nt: TGTGCCAGCAGCTTTGAGGGGAGTTATGAAAAACTGTTTTTT; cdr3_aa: CASSFEGSYEKLFF
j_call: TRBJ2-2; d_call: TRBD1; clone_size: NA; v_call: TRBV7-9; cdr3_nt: TGTGCCAGCAGCTTTAGTAAAGGACAGGGCGGCGGGGAGCTGTTTTTT; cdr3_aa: CASSFSKGQGGGELFF
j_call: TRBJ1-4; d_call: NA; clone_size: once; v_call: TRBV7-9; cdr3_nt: TGTGCCAGCAGCCCCGTCGGGACATCTAATGAAAAACTGTTTTTT; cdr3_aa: CASSPVGTSNEKLFF
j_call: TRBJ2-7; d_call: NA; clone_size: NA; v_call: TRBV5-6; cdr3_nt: TGTGCCAGCAGCTCGGTTCGAGACGAGCAGTACTTC; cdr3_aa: CASSSVRDEQYF
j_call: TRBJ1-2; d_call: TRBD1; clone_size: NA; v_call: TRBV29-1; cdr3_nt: TGCAGCGGGTGGGTAGGGGGCCATGGCTACACCTTC; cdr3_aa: CSGWVGGHGYTF
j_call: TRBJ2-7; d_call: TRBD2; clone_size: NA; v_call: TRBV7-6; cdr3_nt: TGTGCCAGCAGCTTAGAGGCGGCGGGGGGGTTTTACGAGCAGTACTTC; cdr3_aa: CASSLEAAGGFYEQYF
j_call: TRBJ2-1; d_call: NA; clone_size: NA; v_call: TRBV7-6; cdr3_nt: TGTGCCAGCAGCCTAGAGGGGGGCGGTGAGCAGTTCTTC; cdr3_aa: CASSLEGGGEQFF
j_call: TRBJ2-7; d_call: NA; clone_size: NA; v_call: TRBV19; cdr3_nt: TGTGCCAGTAGTACCTGGGGGGCGGGAGACGAGCAGTACTTC; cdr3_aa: CASSTWGAGDEQYF
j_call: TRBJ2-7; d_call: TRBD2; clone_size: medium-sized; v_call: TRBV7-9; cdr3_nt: TGTGCCAGCAGCTCCCCGCTAGCGGTATACGAGCAGTACTTC; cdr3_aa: CASSSPLAVYEQYF